Below, 15 T cell receptor beta chains from the same sample are listed, as sequenced in a study of blood T cells in healthy people across ages (dated by TCRdb to the mid-2010s). The library was produced with 5' RACE. Data came from an Illumina HiSeq 2500. A second 7 to 11 cycle PCR used a sample-barcoded 5' primer and a J-beta primer mix. TCRdb trimmed the raw reads at Q25, called clones with MiXCR and kept productive beta chains. Each entry is one CDR3 protein sequence, shown with its most common DNA and genes. The table for this sample lists around 900,000 distinct CDR3 sequences; roughly 51% of them were counted only once. 20% to 25% of the sample is in the top ten clones. Material: blood. The source of these receptors is a woman aged 55-69 years in good health.

The table lists this clonotype with a few counts. J is TRBJ2-1 and V is TRBV15; weak D call: TRBD2 (6 bases). V was pared by 0 bases and J by 4 bases, with 10 bases between. Germline values: CDR1 LNHNV, CDR2 YYDKDF (reference sequence). The CDR3 has 15 residues. The CDR3 DNA is TGTGCCACCAGCAGAGAAGCGGGTGGTTACAATGAGCAGTTCTTC. Amino acid sequence: CATSREAGGYNEQFF.

The V call is TRBV19, the J call TRBJ1-5, with a weak D call TRBD1 (6 bases). The CDR3 runs to 14 residues. Germline V gene data show CDR1 as LNHDA and CDR2 as SQIVND (reference sequence). The V end was cut by 9 bases, the J end by 2 bases, with 14 bases between. The CDR3: CARHRDIGNQPQHF. DNA for the CDR3: TGTGCCAGACACCGGGACATCGGCAATCAGCCCCAGCATTTT.

The chain couples TRBV7-2 to TRBJ1-2; 10 positions agree with TRBD1. CDR1 SGHTA and CDR2 FQGNSA come from the germline V gene. V lost 4 bases to trimming and J lost 3 bases; unmatched junction nucleotides: 2. The CDR3 has 14 amino acids. The CDR3 DNA sequence: TGTGCCAGCAGCTCCGGGACAGGGGACTATGGCTACACCTTC. As protein: CASSSGTGDYGYTF.

The chain combines TRBV6-6 with TRBJ1-1, with D unclear. The V gene's germline CDR1 is MNHNY and CDR2 SVGAGI (reference sequence). V lost 8 bases and J lost 1, with 5 bases in between. The CDR3 totals 11 residues. DNA of the CDR3: TGTGCCAGCTGGAAGAACACTGAAGCTTTCTTT. This sequence encodes CASWKNTEAFF.

CDR3 sequence: CSATLRDLNLNEQFF. The CDR3 DNA reads TGCAGTGCTACCCTTCGGGACTTAAATCTCAATGAGCAGTTCTTC. The V and J genes are TRBV20-1 and TRBJ2-1; the D gene is possibly TRBD2 (6 bases). Germline CDR1 and CDR2: DFQATT and SNEGSKA (reference sequence). Trimming shortened V by 4 bases and J by 6 bases, and 19 bases separated the two germline ends. The CDR3 totals 15 residues.

In its sample, this clonotype was seen a few times. This chain uses TRBV12-3 or TRBV12-4 with TRBJ2-1; D is perhaps TRBD2 (6 bases). This CDR3 contains 15 residues. V lost 3 bases to trimming and J lost 1 base, with 10 bases between them. The CDR3 region has the DNA TGTGCCAGCAGTTTCTCCGGGACTTCCTACAATGAGCAGTTCTTC. It yields the protein CASSFSGTSYNEQFF.

This clonotype was found a few times. The gene calls are TRBV12-3 or TRBV12-4 and TRBJ2-5; tentatively, D is TRBD1 (5 bases). This CDR3 spans 14 amino acids. Trimming shortened V by 2 bases and J by 4 bases, and 11 bases separated the two germline ends. This CDR3 reads CASSLFAGPETQYF. The CDR3 DNA sequence: TGTGCCAGCAGTTTATTTGCAGGGCCAGAGACCCAGTACTTC.

This rearrangement joins TRBV7-3 to TRBJ2-1; 10 bases fit TRBD2. With V trimmed by 5 bases and J by 2 bases, 12 bases remained unmatched. Germline-derived CDR1 and CDR2 are SGHTA and FQGTGA. The CDR3 spans 18 residues. CDR3 protein: CASSPLGGLAGAYNEQFF. The CDR3 region has the DNA TGTGCCAGCAGCCCCCTCGGTGGGCTAGCGGGAGCCTACAATGAGCAGTTCTTC.

This clonotype appeared a few times. The chain combines TRBV6-6 with TRBJ1-2; possible D gene TRBD1, 5 bases. The ends were cut back, 4 bases at V and 7 bases at J, with 16 bases in the middle. The CDR3 contains 14 residues. Germline V gene sequence: CDR1 MNHNY, CDR2 SVGAGI (reference sequence). CDR3 coding DNA: TGTGCCAGCAGTTCTAAGTTCAGGGAAGCTGGCTACACCTTC. Translated, it gives CASSSKFREAGYTF.

V is TRBV19 and J is TRBJ1-5; possible D gene TRBD1, 6 bases. The V gene's germline CDR1 is LNHDA and CDR2 SQIVND (reference sequence). CDR3 length equals 14 residues. V was cut by 4 bases and J by 9 bases, with 16 bases left in between. As DNA, the CDR3 is TGTGCCAGTAGTACCCAGACAGGCCCTACGCCCCAGCATTTT. It yields the protein CASSTQTGPTPQHF.

The chain joins TRBV30 to TRBJ1-5; 7 bases line up with TRBD1. Germline loops: CDR1 GTSNPN, CDR2 SVGIG (reference sequence). J was trimmed by 3 bases and V by 5 bases; bases with no gene match: 4. The CDR3 is 13 amino acids. Here the CDR3 DNA reads TGTGCCTGGGGGACAGAATTCAATCAGCCCCAGCATTTT. Translating gives CAWGTEFNQPQHF.

This clonotype appeared a few times. V is TRBV10-3 and J is TRBJ1-2, with TRBD1 matching 7 bases. The germline CDR1 and CDR2 sequences are ENHRY and SYGVKD. J lost 8 bases, V lost 4 bases, and 4 bases had no gene match. This CDR3 is built from 12 residues. In DNA form, the CDR3 reads TGTGCCATCAGTGCGGGGACAGAGGGCTACACCTTC. Its protein product is CAISAGTEGYTF.

The chain uses TRBV28 and TRBJ2-7; D is uncertain. From germline, CDR1 is MDHEN and CDR2 SYDVKM. The CDR3 spans 12 residues. Deletions cut 5 bases from V and 5 bases from J, with 10 bases between. In DNA, the CDR3 is TGTGCCAGCAGTACCGGCTGGAACGAGCAGTACTTC. Translated: CASSTGWNEQYF.

The chain uses TRBV7-9 and TRBJ1-2, with a tentative D call TRBD1 (6 bases). V lost 7 bases, J lost 8 bases, and 26 bases lay in between. This CDR3 has 16 amino acids. Per germline, CDR1 SEHNR and CDR2 FQNEAQ (reference sequence). The CDR3 bases are TGTGCCAGCAACCCCTGGGCCCGGGGGCCCCACTCCGGCTACACCTTC. This sequence encodes CASNPWARGPHSGYTF.

The sample holds a few counts of this clonotype. The chain links TRBV12-3 or TRBV12-4 to TRBJ2-3; the match to TRBD1 covers 8 bases. After removal of 4 bases from V and 1 base from J, the junction contained 4 bases not matched to a gene. CDR3 size: 15 residues. CDR3 coding DNA: TGTGCCAGCAGTTCCCAGGACAGGGGCACAGATACGCAGTATTTT. Its protein is CASSSQDRGTDTQYF.